This TCR beta chain derives from a study of vaccination and CD4 T cells after COVID-19. Overall study context: The interval from dose two to post-vaccine sampling had a median of roughly 72 days, and it ranged from 14 to 241.

This clonotype was seen more than once but under ten times. The antigen remains undetermined. The treatment denotes: roughly 11-day PBMC culture with coronavirus spike peptide pools or control peptides (ViraFEST assay). An Oncomine TCR Beta short-read assay was used to sequence the DNA from cultured CD4+ T cells. Genomic DNA was isolated from CD4+ T cells that had been cultured. Each CDR3 protein is one row after TCRdb ran MiXCR on the PCR reads. This sample yields 25,000 or so distinct CDR3 sequences, of which roughly 42% are seen a single time; roughly 7.8% belongs to the top ten. Germline values: CDR1 SGHVS, CDR2 FQNEAQ. The CDR3 has 14 residues. V dropped 1 base and J dropped 2 bases, with 8 bases sitting between them.

The gene calls are TRBV7-8 and TRBJ1-2; D not certain. Sequenced: CD4+ T cells from blood, cultured in vitro. This clonotype originated in a human donor who had recovered from COVID-19. CDR3 coding DNA: TGTGCCAGCAGCTTAGGGCAGACGAACTATGGCTACACCTTC. Protein sequence: CASSLGQTNYGYTF.